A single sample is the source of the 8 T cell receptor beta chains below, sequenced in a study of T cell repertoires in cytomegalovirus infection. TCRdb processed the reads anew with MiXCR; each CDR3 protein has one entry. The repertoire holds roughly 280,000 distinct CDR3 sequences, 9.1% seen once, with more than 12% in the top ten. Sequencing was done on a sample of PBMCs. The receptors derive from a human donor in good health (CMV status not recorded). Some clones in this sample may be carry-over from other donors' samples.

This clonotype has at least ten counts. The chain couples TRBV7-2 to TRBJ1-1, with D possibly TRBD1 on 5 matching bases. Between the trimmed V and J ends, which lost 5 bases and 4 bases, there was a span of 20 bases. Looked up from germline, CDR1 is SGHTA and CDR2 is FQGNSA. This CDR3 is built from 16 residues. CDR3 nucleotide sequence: TGTGCCAGCAGCACACGGGGCCCTCCCGGGAGCACTGAAGCTTTCTTT. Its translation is CASSTRGPPGSTEAFF.

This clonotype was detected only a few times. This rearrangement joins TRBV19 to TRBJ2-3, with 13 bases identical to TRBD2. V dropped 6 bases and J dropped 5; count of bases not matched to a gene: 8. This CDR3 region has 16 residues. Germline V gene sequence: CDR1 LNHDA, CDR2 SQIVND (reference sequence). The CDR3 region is CASRPLAGGHGDTQYF. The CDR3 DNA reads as TGTGCCAGTAGGCCACTAGCGGGGGGGCATGGAGATACGCAGTATTTT.

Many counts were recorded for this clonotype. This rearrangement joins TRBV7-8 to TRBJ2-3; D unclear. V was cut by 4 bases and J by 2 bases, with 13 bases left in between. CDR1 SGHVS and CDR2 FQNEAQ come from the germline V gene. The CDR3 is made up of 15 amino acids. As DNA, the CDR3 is TGTGCCAGCAGCTCCAAAATCGGGTTCACAGATACGCAGTATTTT. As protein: CASSSKIGFTDTQYF.

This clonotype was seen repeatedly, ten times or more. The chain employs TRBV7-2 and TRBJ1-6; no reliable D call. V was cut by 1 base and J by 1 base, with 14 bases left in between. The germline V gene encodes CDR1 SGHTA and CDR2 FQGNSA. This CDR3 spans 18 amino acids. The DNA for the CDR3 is TGTGCCAGCAGCTTAGACCCGGGATTAGAGTCCTATAATTCACCCCTCCACTTT. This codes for CASSLDPGLESYNSPLHF.

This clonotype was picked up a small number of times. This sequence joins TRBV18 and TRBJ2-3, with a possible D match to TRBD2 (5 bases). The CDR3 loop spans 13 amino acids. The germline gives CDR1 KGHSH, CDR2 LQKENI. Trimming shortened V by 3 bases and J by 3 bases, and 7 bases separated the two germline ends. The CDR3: CASSPGVTDTQYF. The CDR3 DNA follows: TGTGCCAGCTCACCCGGGGTTACAGATACGCAGTATTTT.

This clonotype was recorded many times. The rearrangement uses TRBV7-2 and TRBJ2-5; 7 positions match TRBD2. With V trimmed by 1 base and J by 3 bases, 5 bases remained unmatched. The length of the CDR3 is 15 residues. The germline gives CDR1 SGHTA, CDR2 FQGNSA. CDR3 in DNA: TGTGCCAGCAGCTTAGTCGGGACTACTAAAGAGACCCAGTACTTC. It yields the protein CASSLVGTTKETQYF.

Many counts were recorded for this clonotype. The DNA of the CDR3 is TGTGCCAGCAGCTTAGCTGGTAGCGCCGTGGGGACCCAGTACTTC. Protein sequence: CASSLAGSAVGTQYF. The rearrangement joins TRBV11-2 to TRBJ2-5, with D possibly matching TRBD2 (5 bases). The CDR3 sequence is 15 residues long. CDR1 SGHAT and CDR2 FQNNGV come from the germline V gene. Trimming shortened V by 1 base and J by 7 bases, and 16 bases separated the two germline ends.

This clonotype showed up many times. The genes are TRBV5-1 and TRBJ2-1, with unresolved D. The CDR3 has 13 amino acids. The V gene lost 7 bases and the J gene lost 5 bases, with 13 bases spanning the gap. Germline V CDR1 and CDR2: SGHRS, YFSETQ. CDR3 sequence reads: CASATDGHNEQFF. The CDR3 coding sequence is TGCGCCAGCGCGACCGACGGACACAATGAGCAGTTCTTC.